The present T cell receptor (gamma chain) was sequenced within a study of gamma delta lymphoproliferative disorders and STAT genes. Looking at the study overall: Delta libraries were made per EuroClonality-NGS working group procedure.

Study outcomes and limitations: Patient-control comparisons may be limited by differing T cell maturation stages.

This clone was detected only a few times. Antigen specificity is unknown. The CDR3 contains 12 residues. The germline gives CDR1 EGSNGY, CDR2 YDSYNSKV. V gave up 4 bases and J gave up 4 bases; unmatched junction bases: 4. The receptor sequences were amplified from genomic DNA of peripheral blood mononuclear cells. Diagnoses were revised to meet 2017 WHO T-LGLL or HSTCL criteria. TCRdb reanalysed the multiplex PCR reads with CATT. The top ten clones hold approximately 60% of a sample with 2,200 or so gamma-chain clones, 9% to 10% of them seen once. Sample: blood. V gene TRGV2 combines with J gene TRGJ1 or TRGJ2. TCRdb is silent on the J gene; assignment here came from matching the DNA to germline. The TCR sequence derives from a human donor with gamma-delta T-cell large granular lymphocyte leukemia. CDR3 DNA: TGTGCCACCTGGGAGCTGTATTATAAGAAACTCTTT. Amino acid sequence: CATWELYYKKLF.